This record concerns one T cell receptor beta chain sequence. These data come from a study of blood T cell repertoires in COVID-19. Study-level background: The study drew acute and convalescent COVID-19 samples from the United States, Italy and Spain. T cells, B-cell-depleted T cells, or PBMCs supplied cDNA or gDNA.

Libraries were prepared by immunoSEQ multiplex PCR; TCRdb keeps only in-frame clonotypes and omits some of them. The sample lists about 200,000 clones; about 93% were seen once. This TCR came from a man in his fifties with acute or convalescent COVID-19. Sequenced material: peripheral blood.

The CDR3 sequence: CASMGTIELAGRTDTQYF. CDR3 nucleotide sequence: TGTGCCAGCATGGGTACAATTGAACTAGCGGGGCGGACAGATACGCAGTATTTT. The rearrangement joins TRBV7-9 to TRBJ2-3; the match to TRBD2 covers 10 bases. Germline V gene lookup returns CDR1 SEHNR and CDR2 FQNEAQ (reference sequence). V dropped 7 bases and J dropped 3; count of bases not matched to a gene: 16. The CDR3 runs 18 residues.